What follows is one T cell receptor beta chain and its context. Antigen unknown. The ends were cut back, 0 bases at V and 9 bases at J, with 10 bases in the middle. Per germline, CDR1 SGHKS and CDR2 YYEKEE (reference sequence). The CDR3 is made up of 13 amino acids. This specimen belongs to a study of OX40 agonist ivuxolimab in advanced cancers. Study at large: Males comprised around four fifths of the group, whose mean age was roughly 64 years (range 23 to 79). Three partial responders included one hepatocellular carcinoma patient and two cutaneous melanoma patients. The study's findings and limits: What antigens the expanded peripheral T cells recognized was never established. Average numbers of expanded clones were greater in CD8+ T cells than in CD4+.

Produced via immunoSEQ multiplex PCR; TCRdb's table is partial and in-frame only. This table holds tens of thousands of clones, 92% found once. The source was CD4+ or CD8+ T cells sorted from blood, collected in a trial of the OX40 agonist ivuxolimab. The source is an adult with an advanced solid tumor such as melanoma, head and neck, liver or kidney cancer. The genes are TRBV5-5 and TRBJ2-1, with D uncertain. The CDR3, as DNA: TGTGCCAGCAGCTTGGGGCTAGAACGTGAGCAGTTCTTC. This codes for CASSLGLEREQFF.